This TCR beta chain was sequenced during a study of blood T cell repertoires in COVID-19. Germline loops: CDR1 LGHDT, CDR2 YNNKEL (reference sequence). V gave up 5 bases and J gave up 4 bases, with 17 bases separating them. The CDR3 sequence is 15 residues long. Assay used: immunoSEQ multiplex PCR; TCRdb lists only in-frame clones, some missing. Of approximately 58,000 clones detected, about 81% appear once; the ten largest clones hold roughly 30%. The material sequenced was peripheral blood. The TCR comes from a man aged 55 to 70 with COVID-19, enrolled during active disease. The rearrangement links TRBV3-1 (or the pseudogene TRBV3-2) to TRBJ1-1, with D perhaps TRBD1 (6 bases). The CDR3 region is CASSIDPMGATEAFF. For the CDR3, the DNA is TGTGCCAGCAGCATCGACCCGATGGGGGCCACTGAAGCTTTCTTT.